The 18 T cell receptor beta chains reported below all come from one sample, sequenced in a study of T cell therapy after organ transplantation (dated by TCRdb to between 2018 and 2021). Libraries came from the immunoSEQ multiplex PCR assay. TCRdb limited this immuneACCESS table to in-frame rearrangements with V and J called. A share of clones is missing; checked studies link under half to unresolved V genes, and the rest is unexplained. In all, the sample holds just under 20,000 clones, and roughly four fifths of those were seen once. 9.2% of the sample goes to the ten largest clones. The time point label, read with the paper, signifies: 4-8 weeks after completion of therapy. Their recognized antigens are unknown. The sample was CD8+ T cells from blood, taken after autologous CMV-specific T cell therapy. The receptor set was obtained from a human patient who had received a solid organ transplant and had CMV disease. After a transplant, some T cells may be of graft donor origin.

The rearrangement uses TRBV6-5 and TRBJ2-2; D uncertain. Germline-derived CDR1 and CDR2 are MNHEY and SVGAGI. The CDR3 runs to 14 residues. Trimming stripped 0 bases from V and 3 bases from J, with 5 bases between. DNA of the CDR3: TGTGCCAGCAGTTACTCCGGGTACACCGGGGAGCTGTTTTTT. Its translation: CASSYSGYTGELFF.

The chain joins TRBV29-1 to TRBJ1-1; D remains unclear. Germline loops: CDR1 SQVTM, CDR2 ANQGSEA. CDR3 length: 14 amino acids. Deletions cut 4 bases from V and 4 bases from J, with 16 bases between. The CDR3 DNA is TGCAGCGTTGGGAGCCTCCGTCGGGGCACTGAAGCTTTCTTT. Protein sequence: CSVGSLRRGTEAFF.

The chain carries TRBV19 and TRBJ2-1; D may be TRBD2 (5 bases). This CDR3 spans 15 amino acids. Germline V CDR1 and CDR2: LNHDA, SQIVND (reference sequence). V lost 3 bases, J lost 5 bases, and 14 bases lay in between. DNA of the CDR3: TGTGCCAGTAGTATCGGGGTGTTGGAACACAATGAGCAGTTCTTC. The encoded protein is CASSIGVLEHNEQFF.

The V gene is TRBV6-5, the J gene TRBJ2-3; no definite D call. There are 13 residues in the CDR3. Germline V gene sequence: CDR1 MNHEY, CDR2 SVGAGI. Deletions cut 5 bases from V and 0 bases from J, with 6 bases between. CDR3 amino acids: CASSPPSTDTQYF. CDR3 sequence (DNA): TGTGCCAGCAGTCCTCCAAGCACAGATACGCAGTATTTT.

This rearrangement joins TRBV4-3 to TRBJ2-7, with a possible D match to TRBD1 (6 bases). The CDR3 is made up of 15 amino acids. Germline values: CDR1 LGHNA, CDR2 YSLEER. Trimming stripped 3 bases from V and 3 bases from J, with 15 bases between. The CDR3: CASSQDLTGYYEQYF. CDR3 sequence (DNA): TGCGCCAGCAGCCAGGACCTCACAGGGTACTACGAGCAGTACTTC.

This chain joins TRBV9 and TRBJ1-2; D not resolved. Trimming took 0 bases from V and 1 from J, leaving 7 bases between them. This CDR3 comprises 14 residues. Per the germline V gene, CDR1 is SGDLS and CDR2 is YYNGEE. The DNA of the CDR3 is TGTGCCAGCAGCGTAGGACAAGTTAACTATGGCTACACCTTC. Protein product: CASSVGQVNYGYTF.

This clone came up a few times. The chain uses TRBV7-9 and TRBJ1-2; unclear D gene. The CDR3 covers 14 residues. V was clipped by 1 base and J by 5 bases, with 11 bases between them. Germline V gene lookup returns CDR1 SEHNR and CDR2 FQNEAQ (reference sequence). CDR3 coding DNA: TGTGCCAGCAGCTTAGGGTTAGGAGATTATGGCTACACCTTC. This sequence encodes CASSLGLGDYGYTF.

The V gene is TRBV28, the J gene TRBJ2-5, with D uncertain. The length of the CDR3 is 12 residues. Deletions cut 6 bases from V and 5 bases from J, with 10 bases between. Germline loops: CDR1 MDHEN, CDR2 SYDVKM. CDR3 protein: CASSSVGETQYF. In nucleotides, the CDR3 is TGTGCCAGCAGCTCTGTAGGGGAGACCCAGTACTTC.

The chain couples TRBV7-9 to TRBJ1-2; D gene uncertain. This CDR3 region has 17 residues. Trimming removed 5 bases from V and 0 bases from J, with 19 bases in between. Germline CDR1 SEHNR, CDR2 FQNEAQ (reference sequence). The CDR3 DNA follows: TGTGCCAGCAGCCGAGACTCCCAGATTGGGACTAACTATGGCTACACCTTC. Translation gives CASSRDSQIGTNYGYTF.

The V call is TRBV6-6, the J call TRBJ2-7; the match to TRBD1 covers 7 bases. Trimming removed 2 bases from V and 3 bases from J; junction bases left unmatched: 7. The CDR3 extends over 15 amino acids. CDR1 and CDR2 (germline): MNHNY, SVGAGI (reference sequence). The CDR3: CASSYPDRADYEQYF. Here the CDR3 DNA reads TGTGCCAGCAGTTACCCTGACAGGGCCGACTACGAGCAGTACTTC.

V gene TRBV27 combines with J gene TRBJ1-1; 8 bases fit TRBD1. CDR1 is MNHEY and CDR2 is SMNVEV in the germline V gene (reference sequence). The J segment lost 2 bases and the V segment lost 7 bases, leaving 12 bases of the junction unmatched. CDR3 length: 16 amino acids. CDR3 sequence: CASTPLGTGTNTEAFF. For the CDR3, the DNA is TGTGCCAGCACCCCCTTAGGGACAGGAACAAACACTGAAGCTTTCTTT.

This clone was picked up a small number of times. Other DNA sequences in the same sample also yield this CDR3. This chain joins TRBV19 and TRBJ1-5; TRBD1 is a possible D gene (5 bases). Trimming removed 3 bases from V and 4 bases from J, with 13 bases in between. Germline V gene data show CDR1 as LNHDA and CDR2 as SQIVND (reference sequence). This CDR3 comprises 15 residues. The CDR3 here is CASSIGYRGNQPQHF. In nucleotides, the CDR3 is TGTGCCAGTAGTATTGGGTATCGGGGGAATCAGCCCCAGCATTTT.

A single count supports this clone. The genes are TRBV7-2 and TRBJ2-1; D uncertain. Germline V gene lookup returns CDR1 SGHTA and CDR2 FQGNSA. Trimming cost V 5 bases and J 0 bases, with 14 bases left between them. The CDR3 totals 16 residues. CDR3 region: CASSPSRRDSYNEQFF. CDR3 DNA sequence: TGTGCCAGCAGCCCATCCCGGAGAGACTCCTACAATGAGCAGTTCTTC.

V gene TRBV6-4 combines with J gene TRBJ2-1; the match to TRBD2 covers 9 bases. V was clipped by 0 bases and J by 8 bases; unmatched bases: 14. The CDR3 spans 18 residues. Germline-derived CDR1 and CDR2 are MRHNA and SNTAGT. This CDR3 reads CASSDSVVRGLAGDEQFF. The DNA for the CDR3 is TGTGCCAGCAGTGACTCAGTAGTCCGGGGACTAGCCGGCGATGAGCAGTTCTTC.

This rearrangement joins TRBV19 to TRBJ1-1; perhaps TRBD1 as D (6 bases). V was cut by 6 bases and J by 4 bases, with 24 bases left in between. Per the germline V gene, CDR1 is LNHDA and CDR2 is SQIVND (reference sequence). This CDR3 is built from 17 residues. CDR3 coding DNA: TGTGCCAGTAGAGAGTTTTTATCAGGGGAGTTCTCCACTGAAGCTTTCTTT. Translating gives CASREFLSGEFSTEAFF.

This rearrangement joins TRBV9 to TRBJ1-2; a possible D gene is TRBD1 (6 bases). From germline, CDR1 is SGDLS and CDR2 YYNGEE. Between the trimmed V and J ends, which lost 0 bases and 8 bases, there was a span of 14 bases. CDR3 length: 14 amino acids. The CDR3 is CASSVAGTGWGYTF. The CDR3 DNA reads as TGTGCCAGCAGCGTAGCCGGAACAGGGTGGGGCTACACCTTC.

This clone was seen more than once but under ten times. The same CDR3 arises from other DNA sequences in this sample as well. The chain recombines TRBV5-1 with TRBJ1-2; no definite D call. V dropped 4 bases and J dropped 6 bases, with 10 bases sitting between them. Per germline, CDR1 SGHRS and CDR2 YFSETQ. This CDR3 region has 12 residues. The CDR3: CASSPSGNGYTF. The CDR3 DNA reads TGCGCCAGCAGCCCCTCCGGAAATGGCTACACCTTC.

V and J are TRBV19 and TRBJ1-1; a possible D gene is TRBD1 (6 bases). The CDR3 is 14 residues long. V shed 6 bases and J shed 1 base, with 12 bases lying between them. Germline V gene lookup returns CDR1 LNHDA and CDR2 SQIVND (reference sequence). The CDR3 loop is CASSIGDKNTEAFF. The CDR3 DNA reads as TGTGCCAGTAGCATCGGGGACAAGAACACTGAAGCTTTCTTT.